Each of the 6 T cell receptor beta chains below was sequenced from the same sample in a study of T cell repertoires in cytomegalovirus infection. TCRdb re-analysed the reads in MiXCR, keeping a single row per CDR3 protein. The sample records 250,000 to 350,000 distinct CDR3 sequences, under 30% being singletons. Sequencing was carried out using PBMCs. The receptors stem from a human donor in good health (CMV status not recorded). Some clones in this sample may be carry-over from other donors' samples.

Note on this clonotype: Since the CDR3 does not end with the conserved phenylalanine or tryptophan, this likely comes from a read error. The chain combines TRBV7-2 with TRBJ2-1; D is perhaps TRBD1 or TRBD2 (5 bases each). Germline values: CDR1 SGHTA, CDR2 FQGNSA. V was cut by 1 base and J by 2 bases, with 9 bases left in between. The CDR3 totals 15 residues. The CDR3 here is CASSLGGDAYNEQFC. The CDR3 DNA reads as TGTGCCAGCAGCTTAGGAGGGGACGCCTACAATGAGCAGTTCTGC.

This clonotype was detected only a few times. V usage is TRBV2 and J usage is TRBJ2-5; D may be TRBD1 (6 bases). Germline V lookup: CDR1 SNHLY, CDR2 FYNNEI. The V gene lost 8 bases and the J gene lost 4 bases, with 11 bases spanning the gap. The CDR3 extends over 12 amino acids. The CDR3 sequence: CASSRDTETQYF. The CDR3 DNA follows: TGTGCCAGCTCTAGGGACACAGAGACCCAGTACTTC.

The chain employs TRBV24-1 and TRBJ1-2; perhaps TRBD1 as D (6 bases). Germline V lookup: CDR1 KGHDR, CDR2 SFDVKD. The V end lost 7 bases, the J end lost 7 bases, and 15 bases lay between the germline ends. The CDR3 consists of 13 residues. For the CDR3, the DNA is TGTGCCACCAGCCTTGGGGGGCCAGGTGGCTACACCTTC. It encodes CATSLGGPGGYTF.

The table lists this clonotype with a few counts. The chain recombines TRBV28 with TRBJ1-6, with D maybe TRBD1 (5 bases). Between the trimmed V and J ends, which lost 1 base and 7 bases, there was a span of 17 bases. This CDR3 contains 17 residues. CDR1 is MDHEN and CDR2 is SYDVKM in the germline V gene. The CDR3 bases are TGTGCCAGCAGTTTATCGCAGGGAGTTGCTGGAAATTCACCCCTCCACTTT. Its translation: CASSLSQGVAGNSPLHF.

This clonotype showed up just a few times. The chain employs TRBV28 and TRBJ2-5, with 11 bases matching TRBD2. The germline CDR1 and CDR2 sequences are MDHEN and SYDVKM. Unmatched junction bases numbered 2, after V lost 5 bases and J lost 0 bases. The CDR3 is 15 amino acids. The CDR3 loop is CASSLAGGHQETQYF. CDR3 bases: TGTGCCAGCAGTCTAGCGGGGGGCCACCAAGAGACCCAGTACTTC.

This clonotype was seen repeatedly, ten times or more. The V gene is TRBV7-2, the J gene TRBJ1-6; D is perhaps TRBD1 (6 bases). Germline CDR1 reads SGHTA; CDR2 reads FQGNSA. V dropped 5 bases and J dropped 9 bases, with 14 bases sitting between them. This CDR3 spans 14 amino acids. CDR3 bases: TGTGCCAGCAGCAAAGGACAGAGCAGTTCACCCCTCCACTTT. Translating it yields CASSKGQSSSPLHF.